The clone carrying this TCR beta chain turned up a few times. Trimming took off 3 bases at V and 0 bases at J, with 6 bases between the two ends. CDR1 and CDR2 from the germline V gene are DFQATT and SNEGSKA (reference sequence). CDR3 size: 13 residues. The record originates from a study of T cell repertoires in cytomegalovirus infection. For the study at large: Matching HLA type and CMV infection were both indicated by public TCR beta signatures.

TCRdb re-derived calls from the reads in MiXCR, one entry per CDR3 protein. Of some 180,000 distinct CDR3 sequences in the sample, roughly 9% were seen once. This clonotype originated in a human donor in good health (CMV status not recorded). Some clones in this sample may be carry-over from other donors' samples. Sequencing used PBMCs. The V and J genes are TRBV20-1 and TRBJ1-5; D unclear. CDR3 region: CSASSNSNQPQHF. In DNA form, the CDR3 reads TGCAGTGCTAGTTCCAATAGCAATCAGCCCCAGCATTTT.